The T cell receptor (beta chain) under discussion was sequenced for a study of shared clonotypes between healthy human individuals. Overall study findings and caveats: Approximately 5.3% was the fraction of naive CD4 clonotypes found shared across a handful of donors. Generally, estimated richness proved larger in naive subsets than it did in memory subsets.

It was at deep level that the assay was run. The data were produced by immunoSEQ multiplex PCR, yet TCRdb's version contains in-frame clones alone and is incomplete. The data hold about 1.5 million clones, with around 98% observed a single time. Regarding this clone: The antigen remains unidentified.

V was cut by 7 bases and J by 3 bases, with 16 bases left in between. Germline assignment: CDR1 MNHEY and CDR2 SMNVEV (reference sequence). The CDR3 has 15 amino acids. The chain couples TRBV27 to TRBJ1-5; maybe TRBD1 (6 bases). This receptor was obtained from a man under 40 in good health. The specimen sequenced was naive CD4+ T cells sorted from blood. The subset here: CD45RA+ positively selected. The CDR3 is CASKPQTGVNQPQHF. Here the CDR3 DNA reads TGTGCCAGCAAACCTCAGACAGGAGTCAATCAGCCCCAGCATTTT.